These T cell receptor beta chains were read from a single sample in a study of blood T cell repertoires in COVID-19. Sequenced by immunoSEQ multiplex PCR; TCRdb stores in-frame clones only, minus some. Among about 83,000 clones listed, roughly nine tenths were seen once. The sequenced material came from peripheral blood. The receptor source for this set is a man aged 60-69 years with acute or convalescent COVID-19. The CDR3 runs from the conserved cysteine through the conserved F or W. The D gene is left open where the match is weak. Part of the rows lack a size; the others show once, few, many or a class for expanded clones.

size: once
D: .
J: TRBJ2-3
V: TRBV15
DNA: TGTGCCACCAGCAGAGGGACAGACACAGATACGCAGTATTTT
CDR3: CATSRGTDTDTQYF

size: .
D: TRBD2
J: TRBJ2-3
V: TRBV5-4
DNA: TGTGCCAGCAGCCCAGGGACTAGCGGGGGGGGCACAGATACGCAGTATTTT
CDR3: CASSPGTSGGGTDTQYF

size: .
D: .
J: TRBJ2-7
V: TRBV2
DNA: TGTGCCAGCAGTGATGGGGGGGGCGGGGGCGAGCAGTACTTC
CDR3: CASSDGGGGGEQYF

size: .
D: TRBD1
J: TRBJ1-1
V: TRBV3-1/TRBV3-2
DNA: TGTGCCAGCAGCCCGACAGGGGGCGCGGGGGGCACTGAAGCTTTCTTT
CDR3: CASSPTGGAGGTEAFF

size: once
D: .
J: TRBJ2-5
V: TRBV9
DNA: TGTGCCAGCAGCCCGACTTCGTCTGGGACTGCATTTCGGGAGACCCAGTACTTC
CDR3: CASSPTSSGTAFRETQYF

size: .
D: TRBD1
J: TRBJ1-2
V: TRBV10-3
DNA: TGTGCCATCAGTTCGGCGGGGACAGAGAACTATGGCTACACCTTC
CDR3: CAISSAGTENYGYTF

size: once
D: TRBD1
J: TRBJ1-5
V: TRBV30
DNA: TGTGCCTGGAGTTTGGACAGGGGGAATCAGCCCCAGCATTTT
CDR3: CAWSLDRGNQPQHF

size: .
D: TRBD1
J: TRBJ2-3
V: TRBV7-9
DNA: TGTGCCAGCGGGACAGGGATTTTGGATACGCAGTATTTT
CDR3: CASGTGILDTQYF

size: few
D: .
J: TRBJ1-1
V: TRBV2
DNA: TGTGCCAGCAGACTTGACACGCCGAACACTGAAGCTTTCTTT
CDR3: CASRLDTPNTEAFF

size: once
D: TRBD2
J: TRBJ2-7
V: TRBV5-6
DNA: TGTGCCAGCAGCTTCCTCGAGGCGGGGGCCTACGAGCAGTACTTC
CDR3: CASSFLEAGAYEQYF

size: .
D: TRBD2
J: TRBJ2-1
V: TRBV18
DNA: TGTGCCAGCTCACACAGGCCGGGACTAGCGGGGGATAGCTCCTACAATGAGCAGTTCTTC
CDR3: CASSHRPGLAGDSSYNEQFF

size: .
D: TRBD1
J: TRBJ1-1
V: TRBV7-8
DNA: TGTGCCAGCAGCTTAGCGACAGGGGGCACTGAAGCTTTCTTT
CDR3: CASSLATGGTEAFF

size: .
D: .
J: TRBJ1-5
V: TRBV3-1/TRBV3-2
DNA: TGTGCCAGCAGCCATTCCAGGGATGGTAATCAGCCCCAGCATTTT
CDR3: CASSHSRDGNQPQHF

size: .
D: TRBD1
J: TRBJ1-2
V: TRBV5-6
DNA: TGTGCCAGCAGGCACGGGACAGGGGGTTTAGGCTACACCTTC
CDR3: CASRHGTGGLGYTF

size: .
D: .
J: TRBJ2-7
V: TRBV6-5
DNA: TGTGCCAGTTCCCTTCCCGGGTCCCACGAGCAGTACTTC
CDR3: CASSLPGSHEQYF

size: .
D: TRBD2
J: TRBJ2-1
V: TRBV15
DNA: TGTGCCACCAGCACGACTAGCGGGGGGGTCCCCTACAATGAGCAGTTCTTC
CDR3: CATSTTSGGVPYNEQFF

size: .
D: .
J: TRBJ2-2
V: TRBV11-2
DNA: TGTGCCAGCAGCCTAAGCGGAACAGGGATCACCGGGGAGCTGTTTTTT
CDR3: CASSLSGTGITGELFF

size: .
D: .
J: TRBJ2-5
V: TRBV9
DNA: TGTGCCAGCAGCACATCCTTAGCACTTCGTGCAGAGACCCAGTACTTC
CDR3: CASSTSLALRAETQYF

size: few
D: .
J: TRBJ1-1
V: TRBV3-1/TRBV3-2
DNA: TGTGCCAGCAGCCTTACAGGGAACACTGAAGCTTTCTTT
CDR3: CASSLTGNTEAFF

size: .
D: TRBD1
J: TRBJ2-5
V: TRBV18
DNA: TGTGCCAGCTCACCAACCCAGCAGGGGGCAGGAAAAGAGACCCAGTACTTC
CDR3: CASSPTQQGAGKETQYF

size: .
D: TRBD2
J: TRBJ2-2
V: TRBV6-5
DNA: TGTGCCAGCAACCGGGGGGGGGCGAACACCGGGGAGCTGTTTTTT
CDR3: CASNRGGANTGELFF

size: .
D: .
J: TRBJ1-6
V: TRBV10-3
DNA: TGTGCCGTTTCAGGGTCCTATAATTCACCCCTCCACTTT
CDR3: CAVSGSYNSPLHF

size: .
D: TRBD2
J: TRBJ2-1
V: TRBV2
DNA: TGTGCCAGCAGTGAATCGTCCCAGCTAGCGGGGGGATACCGCGCCTACAATGAGCAGTTCTTC
CDR3: CASSESSQLAGGYRAYNEQFF

size: .
D: TRBD1
J: TRBJ2-1
V: TRBV7-9
DNA: TGTGCCAGCAGCACCTGGGGAGGACAGGGCCCCGCCGAGCAGTTCTTC
CDR3: CASSTWGGQGPAEQFF

size: .
D: TRBD1
J: TRBJ2-1
V: TRBV6-2/TRBV6-3
DNA: TGTGCCAGCAGTTACTCGGGACAGGGCCACAATGAGCAGTTCTTC
CDR3: CASSYSGQGHNEQFF

size: .
D: .
J: TRBJ1-3
V: TRBV4-1
DNA: TGCGCCAGCAGCCAGCTCTCAGGTTCTGGAAACACCATATATTTT
CDR3: CASSQLSGSGNTIYF

size: .
D: .
J: TRBJ1-1
V: TRBV10-3
DNA: TGTGCCATCTCCGGGGCGAATGACCGGACGGGCGGGAGCACTGAAGCTTTCTTT
CDR3: CAISGANDRTGGSTEAFF

size: .
D: .
J: TRBJ1-3
V: TRBV9
DNA: TGTGCCAGCAGCGCGTCCAGAGAGGGAACCTCTGGAAACACCATATATTTT
CDR3: CASSASREGTSGNTIYF

size: .
D: .
J: TRBJ1-2
V: TRBV5-6
DNA: TGTGCCAGCAGCCCAGTACAGGGTCAGGCCTATGGCTACACCTTC
CDR3: CASSPVQGQAYGYTF

size: .
D: TRBD1
J: TRBJ2-7
V: TRBV18
DNA: TGTGCCAGCTCACCAGCCGGCCGAAACAGGGGGATCCACGAGCAGTACTTC
CDR3: CASSPAGRNRGIHEQYF

size: .
D: TRBD2
J: TRBJ2-1
V: TRBV6-5
DNA: TGTGCCAGCAGTTCCGGGGGGGCCGAGAACAATGAGCAGTTCTTC
CDR3: CASSSGGAENNEQFF

size: .
D: TRBD1
J: TRBJ1-5
V: TRBV2
DNA: TGTGCCAGCGACAGGGTAGATGGTCAGCCCCAGCATTTT
CDR3: CASDRVDGQPQHF

size: .
D: TRBD1
J: TRBJ2-1
V: TRBV7-8
DNA: TGTGCCAGCAGCTCGTCCGGGACAGCCTACAATGAGCAGTTCTTC
CDR3: CASSSSGTAYNEQFF

size: once
D: .
J: TRBJ2-3
V: TRBV6-2/TRBV6-3
DNA: TGTGCCAGCAGTCTCCTTGATGGAGTTACGCAGTATTTT
CDR3: CASSLLDGVTQYF

size: .
D: .
J: TRBJ2-7
V: TRBV19
DNA: TGTGCCAGTAGTATAGATCTCGGGTACGAGCAGTACTTC
CDR3: CASSIDLGYEQYF

size: .
D: .
J: TRBJ1-4
V: TRBV29-1
DNA: TGCAGCGTTGAAGATAACGGGTTTCTGTTTTTT
CDR3: CSVEDNGFLFF

size: .
D: .
J: TRBJ1-3
V: TRBV2
DNA: TGTGCCAGCATGGGGGCAAGTGGAAACACCATATATTTT
CDR3: CASMGASGNTIYF

size: few
D: TRBD2
J: TRBJ2-3
V: TRBV3-1/TRBV3-2
DNA: TGTGCCAGCAGCCAGGGACTAGCGGGGGATAGATATACGCAGTATTTT
CDR3: CASSQGLAGDRYTQYF

size: .
D: .
J: TRBJ1-6
V: TRBV11-2
DNA: TGTGCCAGCAGCCTCGCGGGGGGTTCACCCCTCCACTTT
CDR3: CASSLAGGSPLHF

size: .
D: .
J: TRBJ2-2
V: TRBV5-1
DNA: TGCGCCAGCAGCTTGGAAGCTCAAAACACCGGGGAGCTGTTTTTT
CDR3: CASSLEAQNTGELFF

size: .
D: .
J: TRBJ1-2
V: TRBV18
DNA: TGTGCCAGCTCACCAATTGGGACTGTGGACTATGGCTACACCTTC
CDR3: CASSPIGTVDYGYTF

size: .
D: .
J: TRBJ2-6
V: TRBV4-1
DNA: TGCGCCAGCAGCCACTCCTTTTCCGGGGCCAACGTCCTGACTTTC
CDR3: CASSHSFSGANVLTF

size: .
D: .
J: TRBJ1-4
V: TRBV4-1
DNA: TGCGCCAGCCGCAACGGGGTTGCAACTAATGAAAAACTGTTTTTT
CDR3: CASRNGVATNEKLFF

size: .
D: .
J: TRBJ1-3
V: TRBV30
DNA: TGTGCCTGGAGCGGAGGTGGAAACACCATATATTTT
CDR3: CAWSGGGNTIYF

size: .
D: .
J: TRBJ2-3
V: TRBV4-3
DNA: TGCGCCAGCAGTCGGAGCACAGATACGCAGTATTTT
CDR3: CASSRSTDTQYF

size: .
D: TRBD2
J: TRBJ2-5
V: TRBV5-6
DNA: TGTGCCAGCAGCGAACTAGCGGGGGAGACCCAGTACTTC
CDR3: CASSELAGETQYF

size: .
D: .
J: TRBJ2-5
V: TRBV10-2
DNA: TGCGCCAGCAGTGAGGGCTTCTGGAGGGAGACCCAGTACTTC
CDR3: CASSEGFWRETQYF

size: .
D: .
J: TRBJ1-2
V: TRBV2
DNA: TGTGCCAGCAGTGGGGGGCCGACAGGCAACTATGGCTACACCTTC
CDR3: CASSGGPTGNYGYTF

size: .
D: .
J: TRBJ2-1
V: TRBV9
DNA: TGTGCCAGCAGCGTAGTAACGGGGGAATACAATGAGCAGTTCTTC
CDR3: CASSVVTGEYNEQFF

size: .
D: TRBD2
J: TRBJ2-3
V: TRBV4-2
DNA: TGTGCCAGCAGCCAAGATCTCTCCGGACTAGCGGGGACCACAGATACGCAGTATTTT
CDR3: CASSQDLSGLAGTTDTQYF

size: few
D: TRBD1
J: TRBJ1-3
V: TRBV6-6
DNA: TGTGCCAGCACTTCTCTGGACAGGGGCTCTGGAAACACCATATATTTT
CDR3: CASTSLDRGSGNTIYF

size: .
D: .
J: TRBJ1-1
V: TRBV6-2/TRBV6-3
DNA: TGTGCCAGCAGTTATTCCCGGGGGAACACTGAAGCTTTCTTT
CDR3: CASSYSRGNTEAFF

size: .
D: TRBD1
J: TRBJ1-3
V: TRBV5-1
DNA: TGCGCCAGCAGCTTGGGACAGGGGATTAGGTCTGGAAACACCATATATTTT
CDR3: CASSLGQGIRSGNTIYF